The sequence of this T cell receptor (beta chain) was determined in a study of blood T cell repertoires in COVID-19. Whole-study context: The origin of the acute and convalescent COVID-19 samples was the United States, Italy and Spain. The analysed material was cDNA or gDNA that came from T cells, B-cell-depleted T cells, or PBMCs.

Only in-frame clones appear in the TCRdb table, and some are missing; sequencing was by immunoSEQ multiplex PCR. The data hold roughly 190,000 clones, with 87% observed a single time. The germline gives CDR1 KGHSH, CDR2 LQKENI. With 5 bases clipped from V and 7 bases from J, the junction kept 11 bases outside the gene matches. CDR3 length: 15 amino acids. Participants came from some 23 US areas, aged roughly 18 to 95 years. Participant reports of clinical history set cohort assignment. Sequencing input: PBMCs or T cells enriched from blood (not recorded which). The V gene is TRBV18, the J gene TRBJ1-5, with 7 nucleotides matching TRBD1. This clonotype was obtained from a woman aged 30 to 39 who had recovered from COVID-19. The CDR3 reads CASSSTRDRYQPQHF. The CDR3 nucleotides are TGTGCCAGCTCATCCACCCGGGACAGATACCAGCCCCAGCATTTT.